This entry features one T cell receptor beta chain sequence. The target antigen is unknown. The same CDR3 can be traced to other DNA sequences in this sample. Indicated treatment: some 20 received Ad26.COV2.S at low or high dose, single or two shots; 5 received placebo; per-sample allocation not given. Samples were taken on day 63 after the first vaccine or placebo injection. The shot given was an Ad26 vector that makes Wuhan-strain SARS-CoV-2 spike. The sample belongs to a study of Ad26.COV2.S vaccination and SARS-CoV-2 variants. Study conclusions and caveats: Substantial breadth was reported for post-vaccination spike-specific CD8+ and CD4+ T cells.

The germline V gene encodes CDR1 SGHRS and CDR2 YFSETQ. This CDR3 contains 14 residues. J was trimmed by 5 bases and V by 3 bases; bases with no gene match: 7. Assay: immunoSEQ multiplex PCR; the TCRdb copy retains only in-frame clones and omits some. The sample has about 480,000 clones, roughly 87% seen once. The source material was peripheral blood, sampled in a trial of Ad26.COV2.S vaccine versus placebo. V is TRBV5-1 and J is TRBJ1-1; TRBD1 matches 7 bases. This TCR was recovered from a person between 18 and 60 years old who received the Ad26.COV2.S COVID-19 vaccine or a placebo. This CDR3 reads CASSWRQGGTEAFF. CDR3 bases: TGCGCCAGCAGCTGGCGACAGGGCGGTACTGAAGCTTTCTTT.